Detailed here is one T cell receptor beta chain. This specimen belongs to a study of shared T cell receptors in the human thymus. The J segment lost 9 bases and the V segment lost 5 bases, leaving 9 bases of the junction unmatched. Germline CDR1 is MDHEN and CDR2 is SYDVKM. CDR3 length equals 16 residues. Libraries were prepared by immunoSEQ multiplex PCR; TCRdb keeps only in-frame clonotypes and omits some of them. Of hundreds of thousands of clones detected, 70% to 90% appear once; the ten largest clones hold 0.009% to 0.0095%. This same sample was also taken into another study, of human thymus T cells. This second study says: Finnish infants who were healthy and having corrective surgery for congenital heart defects made up the donors. Corrective cardiac operations yielded the resected thymus tissue. An apparent bias in V and J gene usage was seen in thymic and blood repertoires. Thymic repertoires from unrelated individuals overlapped highly, related research reported.

This chain uses TRBV28 with TRBJ1-6; the match to TRBD1 covers 11 bases. The sequence was collected from a boy under two years old with a congenital heart defect. Sequenced input: thymocytes. CDR3 sequence (DNA): TGTGCCAGCAGTACCCTCCGGACAGGGGGCCGTTCACCCCTCCACTTT. Encoded protein: CASSTLRTGGRSPLHF.